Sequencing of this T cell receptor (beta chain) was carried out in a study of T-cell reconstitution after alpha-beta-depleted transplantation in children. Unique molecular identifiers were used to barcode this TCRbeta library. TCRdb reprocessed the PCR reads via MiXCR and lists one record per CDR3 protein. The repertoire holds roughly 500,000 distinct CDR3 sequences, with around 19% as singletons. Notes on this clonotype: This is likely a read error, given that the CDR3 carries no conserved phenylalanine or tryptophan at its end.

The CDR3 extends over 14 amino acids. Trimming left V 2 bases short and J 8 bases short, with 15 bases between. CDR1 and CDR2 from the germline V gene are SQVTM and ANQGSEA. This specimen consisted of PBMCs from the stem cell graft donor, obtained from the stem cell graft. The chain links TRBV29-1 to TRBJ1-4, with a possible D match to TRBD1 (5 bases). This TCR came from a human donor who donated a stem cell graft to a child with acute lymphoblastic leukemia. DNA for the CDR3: TGCAGCGTTGAACGGGCAGGGAAGCGCGAAAAACTGTTTATT. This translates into CSVERAGKREKLFI.